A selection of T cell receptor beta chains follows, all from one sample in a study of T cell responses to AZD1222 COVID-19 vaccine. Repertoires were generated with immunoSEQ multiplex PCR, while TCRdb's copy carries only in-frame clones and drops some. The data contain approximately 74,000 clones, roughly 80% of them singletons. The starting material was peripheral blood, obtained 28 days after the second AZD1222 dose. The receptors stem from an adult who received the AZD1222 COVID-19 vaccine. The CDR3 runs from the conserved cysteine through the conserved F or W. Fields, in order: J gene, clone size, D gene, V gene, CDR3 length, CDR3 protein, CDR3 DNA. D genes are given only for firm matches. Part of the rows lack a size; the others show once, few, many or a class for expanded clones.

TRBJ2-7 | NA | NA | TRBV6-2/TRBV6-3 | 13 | CASSYGGSYEQYF | TGTGCCAGCAGTTACGGGGGCTCCTACGAGCAGTACTTC
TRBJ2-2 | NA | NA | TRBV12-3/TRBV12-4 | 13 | CASSRTTTGELFF | TGTGCCAGCAGCCGAACCACCACCGGGGAGCTGTTTTTT
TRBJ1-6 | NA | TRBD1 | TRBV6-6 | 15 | CASSSRRQGLSPLHF | TGTGCCAGCAGCTCGAGGAGACAGGGTCTTTCACCCCTCCACTTT
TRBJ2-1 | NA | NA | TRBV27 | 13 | CASSFTFNNEQFF | TGTGCCAGCAGTTTTACCTTTAACAATGAGCAGTTCTTC
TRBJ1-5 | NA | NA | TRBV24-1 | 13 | CATSVGNNQPQHF | TGTGCCACCAGTGTAGGGAACAATCAGCCCCAGCATTTT
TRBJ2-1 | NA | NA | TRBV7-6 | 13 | CASSLRRGNEQFF | TGTGCCAGCAGCCTAAGAAGGGGCAATGAGCAGTTCTTC
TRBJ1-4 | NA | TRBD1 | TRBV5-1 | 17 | CASSSGQVDLTNEKLFF | TGCGCCAGCAGCTCAGGACAGGTGGACCTGACTAATGAAAAACTGTTTTTT
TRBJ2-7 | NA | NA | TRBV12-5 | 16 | CASGFGWRGPPYEQYF | TGTGCTAGTGGTTTTGGTTGGAGGGGGCCCCCCTACGAGCAGTACTTC
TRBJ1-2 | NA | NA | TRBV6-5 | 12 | CASRRDPYGYTF | TGTGCCAGCAGGCGGGATCCTTATGGCTACACCTTC
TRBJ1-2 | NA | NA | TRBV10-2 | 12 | CASGMEGYGYTF | TGCGCCAGCGGTATGGAAGGGTATGGCTACACCTTC
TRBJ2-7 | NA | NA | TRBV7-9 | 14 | CASTIIQGVHEQYF | TGTGCCAGCACCATAATCCAGGGAGTCCACGAGCAGTACTTC
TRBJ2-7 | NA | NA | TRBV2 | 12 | CASLEGSYEQYF | TGTGCCAGTTTGGAGGGCTCCTACGAGCAGTACTTC
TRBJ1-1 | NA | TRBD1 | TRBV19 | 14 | CASSGGTGNTEAFF | TGTGCCAGTAGTGGGGGGACAGGCAACACTGAAGCTTTCTTT
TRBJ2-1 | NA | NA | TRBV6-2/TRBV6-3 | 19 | CASSYSGRPPIRPYNEQFF | TGTGCCAGCAGTTACTCAGGCAGGCCACCAATCAGACCTTACAATGAGCAGTTCTTC
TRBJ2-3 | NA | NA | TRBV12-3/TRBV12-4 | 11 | CASGRTDTQYF | TGTGCCAGCGGGCGCACAGATACGCAGTATTTT
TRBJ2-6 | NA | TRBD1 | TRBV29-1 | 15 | CSVGTGGSGANVLTF | TGCAGCGTCGGGACAGGGGGCTCTGGGGCCAACGTCCTGACTTTC
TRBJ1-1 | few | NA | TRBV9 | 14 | CASSPRRANTEAFF | TGTGCCAGCAGCCCCCGGAGGGCTAACACTGAAGCTTTCTTT
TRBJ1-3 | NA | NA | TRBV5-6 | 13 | CASSAQGWHTIYF | TGTGCCAGCAGCGCCCAGGGGTGGCACACCATATATTTT
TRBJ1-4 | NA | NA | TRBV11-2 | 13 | CASTLGGIGKLFF | TGTGCCAGCACCTTGGGGGGAATAGGAAAACTGTTTTTT
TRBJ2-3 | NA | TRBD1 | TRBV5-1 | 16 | CASSLDGQGTTDTQYF | TGCGCCAGCAGCTTGGATGGACAGGGGACCACAGATACGCAGTATTTT
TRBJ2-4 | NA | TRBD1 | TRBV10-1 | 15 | CASRQGVVAWDIQYF | TGCGCCAGCAGACAGGGGGTGGTAGCCTGGGACATTCAGTACTTC
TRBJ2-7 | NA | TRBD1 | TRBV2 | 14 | CASSGDRGAVEQYF | TGTGCCAGCAGCGGGGACAGGGGAGCGGTCGAGCAGTACTTC
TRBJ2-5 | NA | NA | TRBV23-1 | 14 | CASSQSGNGETQYF | TGCGCCAGCAGTCAATCGGGGAACGGAGAGACCCAGTACTTC
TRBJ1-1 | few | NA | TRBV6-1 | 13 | CASSEVINTEAFF | TGTGCCAGCAGCGAAGTTATTAACACTGAAGCTTTCTTT
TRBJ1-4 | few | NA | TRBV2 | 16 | CASSVGGSPRREKLFF | TGTGCCAGCAGTGTTGGTGGGTCACCCCGGCGTGAAAAACTGTTTTTT
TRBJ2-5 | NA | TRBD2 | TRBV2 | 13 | CASKGGSQETQYF | TGTGCCAGCAAGGGCGGGAGCCAAGAGACCCAGTACTTC
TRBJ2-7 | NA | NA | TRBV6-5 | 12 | CASRSPGTEQYF | TGTGCCAGCAGATCGCCCGGGACTGAGCAGTACTTC
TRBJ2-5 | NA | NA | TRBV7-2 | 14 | CASSPRLDPGSQYF | TGTGCCAGCAGCCCCCGACTTGACCCGGGGTCCCAGTACTTC
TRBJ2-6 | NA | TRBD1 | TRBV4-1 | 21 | CACSQPSFMTGPSTGANVLTF | TGCGCCTGCAGCCAACCCAGTTTTATGACAGGGCCCTCAACCGGGGCCAACGTCCTGACTTTC